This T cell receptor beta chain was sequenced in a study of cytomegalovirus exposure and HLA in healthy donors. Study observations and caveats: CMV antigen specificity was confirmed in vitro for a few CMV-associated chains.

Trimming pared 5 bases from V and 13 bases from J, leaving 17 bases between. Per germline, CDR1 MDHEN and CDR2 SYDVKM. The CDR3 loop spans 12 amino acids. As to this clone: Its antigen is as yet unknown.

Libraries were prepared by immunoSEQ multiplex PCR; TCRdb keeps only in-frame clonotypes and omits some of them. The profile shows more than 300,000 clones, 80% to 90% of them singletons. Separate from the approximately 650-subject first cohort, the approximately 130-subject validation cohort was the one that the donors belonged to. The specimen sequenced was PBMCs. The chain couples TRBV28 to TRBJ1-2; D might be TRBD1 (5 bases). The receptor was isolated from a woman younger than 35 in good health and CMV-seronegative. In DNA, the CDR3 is TGTGCCAGCAGTAGGGGCGGCAGGGAGGGCACCTTC. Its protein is CASSRGGREGTF.